This T cell receptor beta chain was sequenced during a study of regulatory T cells in long-lasting Graves disease. In this sample, this clonotype turned up many times. There are 14 residues in the CDR3. Per germline, CDR1 LNHNV and CDR2 YYDKDF (reference sequence). Deletions cut 6 bases from V and 2 bases from J, with 13 bases between. Time point denoted: newly diagnosed GD, antithyroid drugs for less than 3 months. The TCR library used RNA extracted from PBMCs. A peripheral blood sample, roughly 8.8 milliliters in volume, was drawn into EDTA tubes. Library construction for TCR beta used iRepertoire HTBI primers and Arm-PCR of CDR3 regions. TCRdb analysed the multiplex PCR reads with MiXCR anew, one entry per CDR3 protein. The data contain roughly 560,000 distinct CDR3 sequences, roughly 16% of them singletons. These sequences were also reported in another study, on T cells in Graves' hyperthyroidism and ophthalmopathy. That investigation notes: In the first-round RT-PCR of the TCR CDR3, the HTBI primer set was used.

The rearrangement links TRBV15 to TRBJ1-1; no firm D call. The sample consisted of peripheral blood mononuclear cells (PBMCs), taken at new diagnosis, from a patient treated with antithyroid drugs. This TCR was recovered from a woman aged 40-60 years with Graves disease. The CDR3 sequence: CATSRGSLNTEAFF. DNA of the CDR3: TGTGCCACCAGTCGGGGTTCCCTAAACACTGAAGCTTTCTTT. The whole variable domain, remainder taken from reference TRBV15 and TRBJ1-1, is DAMVIQNPRYQVTQFGKPVTLSCSQTLNHNVMYWYQQKSSQAPKLLFHYYDKDFNNEADTPDNFQSRRPNTSFCFLDIRSPGLGDTAMYLCATSRGSLNTEAFFGQGTRLTVV.